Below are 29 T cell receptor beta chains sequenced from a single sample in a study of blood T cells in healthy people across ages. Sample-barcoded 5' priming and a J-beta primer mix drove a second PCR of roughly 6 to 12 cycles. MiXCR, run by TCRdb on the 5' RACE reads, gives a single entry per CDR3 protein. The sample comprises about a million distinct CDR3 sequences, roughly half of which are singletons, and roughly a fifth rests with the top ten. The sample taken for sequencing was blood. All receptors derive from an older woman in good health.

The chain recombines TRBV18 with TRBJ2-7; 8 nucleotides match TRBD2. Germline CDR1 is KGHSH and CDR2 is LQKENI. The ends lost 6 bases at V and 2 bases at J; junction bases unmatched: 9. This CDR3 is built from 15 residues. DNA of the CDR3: TGTGCCAGCTCGCCCATAGCGGGACAAACCTACGAGCAGTACTTC. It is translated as CASSPIAGQTYEQYF.

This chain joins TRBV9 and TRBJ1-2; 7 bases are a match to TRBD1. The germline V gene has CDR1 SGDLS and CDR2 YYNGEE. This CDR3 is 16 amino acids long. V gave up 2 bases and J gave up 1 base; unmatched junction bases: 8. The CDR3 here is CASSVSGRGHNYGYTF. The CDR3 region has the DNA TGTGCCAGCAGCGTCAGCGGAAGGGGGCATAACTATGGCTACACCTTC.

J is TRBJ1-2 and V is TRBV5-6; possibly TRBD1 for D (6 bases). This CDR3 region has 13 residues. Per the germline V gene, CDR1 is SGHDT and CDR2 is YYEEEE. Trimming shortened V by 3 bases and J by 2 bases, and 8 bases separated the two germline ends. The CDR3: CASSYGGNYGYTF. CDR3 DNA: TGTGCCAGCAGCTATGGGGGCAACTATGGCTACACCTTC. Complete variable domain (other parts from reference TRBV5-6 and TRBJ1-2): DAGVTQSPTHLIKTRGQQVTLRCSPKSGHDTVSWYQQALGQGPQFIFQYYEEEERQRGNFPDRFSGHQFPNYSSELNVNALLLGDSALYLCASSYGGNYGYTFGSGTRLTVV.

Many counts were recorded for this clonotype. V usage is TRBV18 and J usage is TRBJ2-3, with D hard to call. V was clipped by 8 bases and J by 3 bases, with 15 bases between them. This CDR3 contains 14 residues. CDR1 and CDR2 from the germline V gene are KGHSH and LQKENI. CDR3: CASSPPTRTDTQYF. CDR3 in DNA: TGTGCCAGCAGCCCACCAACAAGGACAGATACGCAGTATTTT.

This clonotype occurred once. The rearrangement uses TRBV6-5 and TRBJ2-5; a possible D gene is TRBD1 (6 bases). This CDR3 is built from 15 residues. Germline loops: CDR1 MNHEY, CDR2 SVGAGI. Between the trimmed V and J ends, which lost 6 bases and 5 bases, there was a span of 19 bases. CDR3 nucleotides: TGTGCCAGCAGAACATACAACAGGGTCGGGGAGACCCAGTACTTC. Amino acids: CASRTYNRVGETQYF.

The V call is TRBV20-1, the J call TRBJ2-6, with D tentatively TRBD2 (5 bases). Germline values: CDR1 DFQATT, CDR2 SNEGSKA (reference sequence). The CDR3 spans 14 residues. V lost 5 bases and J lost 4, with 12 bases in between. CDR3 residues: CSAGGGHGANVLTF. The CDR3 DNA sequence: TGCAGTGCTGGAGGTGGGCACGGGGCCAACGTCCTGACTTTC.

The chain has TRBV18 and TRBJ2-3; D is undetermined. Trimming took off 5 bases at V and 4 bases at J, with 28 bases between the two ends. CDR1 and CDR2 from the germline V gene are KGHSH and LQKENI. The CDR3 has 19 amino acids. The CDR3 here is CASSSLLTSRHGVPDTQYF. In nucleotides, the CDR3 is TGTGCCAGCTCATCACTCCTAACTTCCCGTCATGGGGTGCCAGATACGCAGTATTTT.

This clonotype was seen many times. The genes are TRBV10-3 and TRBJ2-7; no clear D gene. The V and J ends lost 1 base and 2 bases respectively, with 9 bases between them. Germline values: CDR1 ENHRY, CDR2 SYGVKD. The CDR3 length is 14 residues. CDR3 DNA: TGTGCCATCAGTGAGTTTGTTAAGGCCTACGAGCAGTACTTC. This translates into CAISEFVKAYEQYF.

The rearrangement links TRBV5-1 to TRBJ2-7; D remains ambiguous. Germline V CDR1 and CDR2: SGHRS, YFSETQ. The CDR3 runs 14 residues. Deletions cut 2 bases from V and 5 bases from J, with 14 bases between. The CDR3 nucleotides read TGCGCCAGCAGCTTCGGGCCCCAAAGACACGAGCAGTACTTC. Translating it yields CASSFGPQRHEQYF.

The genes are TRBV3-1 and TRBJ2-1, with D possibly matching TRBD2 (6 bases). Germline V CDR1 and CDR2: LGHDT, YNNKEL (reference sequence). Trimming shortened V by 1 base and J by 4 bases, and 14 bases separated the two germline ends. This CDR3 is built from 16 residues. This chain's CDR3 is CASSQAWAGPYNEQFF. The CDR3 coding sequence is TGTGCCAGCAGCCAAGCGTGGGCGGGGCCTTACAATGAGCAGTTCTTC.

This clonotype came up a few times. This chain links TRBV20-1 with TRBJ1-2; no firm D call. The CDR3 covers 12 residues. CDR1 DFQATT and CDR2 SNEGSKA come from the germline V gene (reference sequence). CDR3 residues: CSIQIMGYGYTF. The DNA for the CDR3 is TGCAGCATACAGATAATGGGCTATGGCTACACCTTC.

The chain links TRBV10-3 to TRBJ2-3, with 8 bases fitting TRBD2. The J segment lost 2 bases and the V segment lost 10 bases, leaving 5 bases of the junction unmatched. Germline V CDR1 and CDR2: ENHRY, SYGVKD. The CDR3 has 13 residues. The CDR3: CATWTSPTDTQYF. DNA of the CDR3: TGTGCCACCTGGACTAGCCCCACAGATACGCAGTATTTT.

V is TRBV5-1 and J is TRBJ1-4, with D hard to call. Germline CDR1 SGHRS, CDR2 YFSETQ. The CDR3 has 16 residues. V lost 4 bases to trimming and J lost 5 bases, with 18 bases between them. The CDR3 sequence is CASSASSTRLNEKLFF. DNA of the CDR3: TGCGCCAGCAGCGCCTCCTCCACACGCCTAAATGAAAAACTGTTTTTT.

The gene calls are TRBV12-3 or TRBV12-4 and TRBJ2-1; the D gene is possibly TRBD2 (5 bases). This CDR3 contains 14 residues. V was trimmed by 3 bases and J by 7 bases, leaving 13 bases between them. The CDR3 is CASSFPPRGNEQFF. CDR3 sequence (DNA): TGTGCCAGCAGTTTTCCCCCCCGAGGGAATGAGCAGTTCTTC.

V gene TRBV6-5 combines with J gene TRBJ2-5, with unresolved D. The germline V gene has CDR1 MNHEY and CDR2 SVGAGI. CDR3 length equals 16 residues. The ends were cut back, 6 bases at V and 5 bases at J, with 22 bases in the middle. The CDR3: CASRRPGRNPAETQYF. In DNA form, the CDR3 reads TGTGCCAGCAGGAGACCTGGCCGGAATCCGGCGGAGACCCAGTACTTC.

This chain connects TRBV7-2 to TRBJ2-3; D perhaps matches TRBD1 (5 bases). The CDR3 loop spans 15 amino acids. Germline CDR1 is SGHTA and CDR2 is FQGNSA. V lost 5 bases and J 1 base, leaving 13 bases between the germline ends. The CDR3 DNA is TGTGCCAGCAGCGTAAGGGGCTTCGGCACAGATACGCAGTATTTT. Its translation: CASSVRGFGTDTQYF.

This chain's CDR3 is CSARVASVGEQYF. The CDR3 bases are TGCAGTGCTAGAGTTGCTAGCGTCGGTGAGCAGTACTTC. The chain links TRBV20-1 to TRBJ2-7; D is perhaps TRBD2 (6 bases). Deletions cut 1 base from V and 7 bases from J, with 14 bases between. This CDR3 contains 13 residues. Germline CDR1 reads DFQATT; CDR2 reads SNEGSKA (reference sequence).

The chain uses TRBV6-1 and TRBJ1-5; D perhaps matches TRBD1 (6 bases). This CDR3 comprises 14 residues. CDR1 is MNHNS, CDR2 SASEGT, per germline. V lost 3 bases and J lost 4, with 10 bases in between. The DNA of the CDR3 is TGTGCCAGCAGTGAGGACAGAATTAATCAGCCCCAGCATTTT. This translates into CASSEDRINQPQHF.

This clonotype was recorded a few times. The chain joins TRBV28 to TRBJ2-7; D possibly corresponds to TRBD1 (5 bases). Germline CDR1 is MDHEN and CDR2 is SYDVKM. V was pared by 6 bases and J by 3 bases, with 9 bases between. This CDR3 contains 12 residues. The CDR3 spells CASRGRVYEQYF. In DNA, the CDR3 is TGTGCCAGCAGAGGCAGGGTCTACGAGCAGTACTTC.

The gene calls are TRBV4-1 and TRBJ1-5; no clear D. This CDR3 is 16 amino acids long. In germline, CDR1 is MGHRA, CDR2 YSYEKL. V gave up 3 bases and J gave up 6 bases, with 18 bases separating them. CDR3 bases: TGCGCCAGCAGCCAGTTCCCCGCCGGACCGGGTCAGCCCCAGCATTTT. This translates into CASSQFPAGPGQPQHF.

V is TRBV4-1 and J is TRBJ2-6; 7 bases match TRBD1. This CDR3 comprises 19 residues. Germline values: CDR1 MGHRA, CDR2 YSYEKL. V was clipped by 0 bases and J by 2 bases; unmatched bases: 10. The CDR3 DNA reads TGCGCCAGCAGCCAAGATTCTACGGACAGGTCGGCTGGGGCCAACGTCCTGACTTTC. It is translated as CASSQDSTDRSAGANVLTF.

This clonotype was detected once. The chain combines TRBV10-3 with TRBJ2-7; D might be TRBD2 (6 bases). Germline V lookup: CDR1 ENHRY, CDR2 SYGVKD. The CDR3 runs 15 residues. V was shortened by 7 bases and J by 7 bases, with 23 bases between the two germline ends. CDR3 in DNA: TGTGCCATCAACACCGGGAGATCACAGCTTGAGGAGCAGTACTTC. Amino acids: CAINTGRSQLEEQYF.

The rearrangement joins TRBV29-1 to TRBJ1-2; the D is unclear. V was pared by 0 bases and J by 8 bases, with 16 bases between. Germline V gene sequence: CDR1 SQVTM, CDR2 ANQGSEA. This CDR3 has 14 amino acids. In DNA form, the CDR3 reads TGCAGCGTTGAAGATCAGCTCTCCGGTTACGGCTACACCTTC. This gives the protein CSVEDQLSGYGYTF.

The CDR3 DNA follows: TGCAGCGTTGAAGTGAGCCGAGGGTATGGCTACACCTTC. The encoded protein is CSVEVSRGYGYTF. The chain couples TRBV29-1 to TRBJ1-2, with D unresolved. Trimming pared 1 base from V and 5 bases from J, leaving 11 bases between. Looked up from germline, CDR1 is SQVTM and CDR2 is ANQGSEA. CDR3 length equals 13 residues.

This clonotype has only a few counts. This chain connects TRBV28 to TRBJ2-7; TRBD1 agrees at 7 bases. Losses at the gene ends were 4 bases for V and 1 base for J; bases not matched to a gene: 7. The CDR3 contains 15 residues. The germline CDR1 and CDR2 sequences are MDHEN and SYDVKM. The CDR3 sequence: CASSSLDRDSYEQYF. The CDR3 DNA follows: TGTGCCAGCAGTTCTCTCGACAGGGATTCCTACGAGCAGTACTTC.

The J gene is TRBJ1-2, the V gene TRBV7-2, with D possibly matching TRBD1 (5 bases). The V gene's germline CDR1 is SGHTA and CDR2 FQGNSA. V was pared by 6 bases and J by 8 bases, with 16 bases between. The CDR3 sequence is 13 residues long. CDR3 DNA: TGTGCCAGCAGGTTACAGGACATTCACGGCTACACCTTC. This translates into CASRLQDIHGYTF.

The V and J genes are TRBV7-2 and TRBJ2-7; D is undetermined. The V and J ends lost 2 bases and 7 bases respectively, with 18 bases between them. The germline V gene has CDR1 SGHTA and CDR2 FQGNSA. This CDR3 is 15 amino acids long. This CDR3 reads CASSLNGLPLAEQYF. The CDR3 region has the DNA TGTGCCAGCAGCTTAAATGGGCTTCCCCTGGCTGAGCAGTACTTC. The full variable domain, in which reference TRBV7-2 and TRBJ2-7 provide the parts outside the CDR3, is GAGVSQSPSNKVTEKGKDVELRCDPISGHTALYWYRQSLGQGLEFLIYFQGNSAPDKSGLPSDRFSAERTGGSVSTLTIQRTQQEDSAVYLCASSLNGLPLAEQYFGPGTRLTVT.

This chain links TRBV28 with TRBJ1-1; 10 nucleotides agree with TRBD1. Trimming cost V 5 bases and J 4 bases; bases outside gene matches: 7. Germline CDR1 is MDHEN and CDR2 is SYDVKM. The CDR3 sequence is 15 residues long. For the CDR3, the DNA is TGTGCCAGCAGTATACCGGGACAGGGGATCACTGAAGCTTTCTTT. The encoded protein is CASSIPGQGITEAFF. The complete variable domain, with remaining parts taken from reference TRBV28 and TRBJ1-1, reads DVKVTQSSRYLVKRTGEKVFLECVQDMDHENMFWYRQDPGLGLRLIYFSYDVKMKEKGDIPEGYSVSREKKERFSLILESASTNQTSMYLCASSIPGQGITEAFFGQGTRLTVV.

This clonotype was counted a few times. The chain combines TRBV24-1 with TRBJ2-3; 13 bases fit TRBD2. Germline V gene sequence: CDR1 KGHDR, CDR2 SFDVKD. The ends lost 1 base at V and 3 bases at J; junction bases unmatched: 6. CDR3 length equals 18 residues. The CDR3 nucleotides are TGTGCCACCAGTGATTTCCCGACTAGCGGGAGGCTTACAGATACGCAGTATTTT. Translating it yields CATSDFPTSGRLTDTQYF.